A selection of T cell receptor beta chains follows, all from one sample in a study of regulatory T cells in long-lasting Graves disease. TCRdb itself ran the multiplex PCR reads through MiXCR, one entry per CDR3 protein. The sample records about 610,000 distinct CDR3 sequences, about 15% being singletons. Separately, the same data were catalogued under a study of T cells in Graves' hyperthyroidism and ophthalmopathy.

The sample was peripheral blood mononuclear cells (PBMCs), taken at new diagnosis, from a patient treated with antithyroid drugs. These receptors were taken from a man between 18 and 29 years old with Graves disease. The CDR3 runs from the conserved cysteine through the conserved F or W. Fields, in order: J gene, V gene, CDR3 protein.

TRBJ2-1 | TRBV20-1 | CSARDGLGGRANEQFF
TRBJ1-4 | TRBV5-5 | CASSFPGRSNEKLFF
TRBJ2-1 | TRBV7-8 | CASTPRGGDLTYNEQFF
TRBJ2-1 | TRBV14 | CASSRHSGSYNEQFF
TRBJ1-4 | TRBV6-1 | CASSSDRRRHEKLFF
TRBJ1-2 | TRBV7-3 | CASSEQGGGGYTF
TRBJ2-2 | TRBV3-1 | CASSRPSANTGELFF
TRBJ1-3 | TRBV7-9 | CASSFHLNQGQGAGNTIYF
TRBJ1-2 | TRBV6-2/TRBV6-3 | CASSEVGSGTGYGYTF
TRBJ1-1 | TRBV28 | CASSPVTGANTEAFF
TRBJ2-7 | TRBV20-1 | CSASPTGSYEQYF
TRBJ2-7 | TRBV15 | CATSSPLVGTYEQYF
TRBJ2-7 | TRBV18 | CASSPGLAGVYEQYF
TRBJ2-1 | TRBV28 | CASSSPSGPSYNEQFF
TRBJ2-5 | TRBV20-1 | CSARAHETQYF
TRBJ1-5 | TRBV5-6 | CASSLGATQNQPQHF
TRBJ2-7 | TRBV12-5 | CASGAGGVVHEQYF
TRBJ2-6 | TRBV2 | CASSEVGWANVLTF
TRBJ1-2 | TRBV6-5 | CASSYPGSNYGYTF
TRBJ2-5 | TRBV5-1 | CASSPGRLVESETQYF
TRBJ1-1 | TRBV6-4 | CAIRFGPRRGPTEAFF
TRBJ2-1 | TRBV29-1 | CSPSGSGNEQFF
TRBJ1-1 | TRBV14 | CASSQGFNTEAFF
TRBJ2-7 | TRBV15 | CATSRQGNSYEQYF
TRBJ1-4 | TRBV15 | CATSGALNEKLFF
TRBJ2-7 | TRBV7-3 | CASSLTLRDEQYF
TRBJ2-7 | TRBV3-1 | CASSQGPNEQYF
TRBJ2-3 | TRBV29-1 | CSVEGGLAGGSVSTDTQYF
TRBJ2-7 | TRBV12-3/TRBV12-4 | CASSSDGGRRYEQYF
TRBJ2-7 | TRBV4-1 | CASSQDVGQGFVQYF
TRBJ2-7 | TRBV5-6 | CASSIGTSGTYEQYF
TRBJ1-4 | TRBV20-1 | CSARDLLRGANEKLFF
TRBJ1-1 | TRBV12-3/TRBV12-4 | CASSRLSGTAPYTEAFF
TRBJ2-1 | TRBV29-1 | CSVQLAESYNEQFF
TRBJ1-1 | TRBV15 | CATSRPPGQNTEAFF
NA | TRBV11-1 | CASSYLTGNRETQYF
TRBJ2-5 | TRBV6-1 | CASNKVGEETQYF
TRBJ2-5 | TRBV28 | CASSFWRENETQYF
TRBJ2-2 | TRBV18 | CASSPRQGHAANTGELFF
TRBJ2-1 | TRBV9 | CASSGGTSGRNEQFF
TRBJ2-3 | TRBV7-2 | CASSQGGGSLVVDTQYF
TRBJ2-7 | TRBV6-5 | CASSYVAGRGEQYF
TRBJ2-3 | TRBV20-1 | CSARGGDRAGTDTQYF
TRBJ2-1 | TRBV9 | CASSGGSSGIPNEQFF
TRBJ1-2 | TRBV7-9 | CASSLGGAGYGYTF
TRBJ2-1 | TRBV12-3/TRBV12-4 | CASSAKGPIEQFF
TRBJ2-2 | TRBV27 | CASSLRIGGELFF
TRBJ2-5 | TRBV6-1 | CASSDPLEYF
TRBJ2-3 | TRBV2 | CASSRDRDPDTQYF
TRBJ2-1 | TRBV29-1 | CSVEDALAGVDNEQFF
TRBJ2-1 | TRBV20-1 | CSASGFPSGGFIDEQFF
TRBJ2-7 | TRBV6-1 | CASRGRGLGGSYEQYF
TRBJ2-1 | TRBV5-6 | CASSLVLGGEQFF